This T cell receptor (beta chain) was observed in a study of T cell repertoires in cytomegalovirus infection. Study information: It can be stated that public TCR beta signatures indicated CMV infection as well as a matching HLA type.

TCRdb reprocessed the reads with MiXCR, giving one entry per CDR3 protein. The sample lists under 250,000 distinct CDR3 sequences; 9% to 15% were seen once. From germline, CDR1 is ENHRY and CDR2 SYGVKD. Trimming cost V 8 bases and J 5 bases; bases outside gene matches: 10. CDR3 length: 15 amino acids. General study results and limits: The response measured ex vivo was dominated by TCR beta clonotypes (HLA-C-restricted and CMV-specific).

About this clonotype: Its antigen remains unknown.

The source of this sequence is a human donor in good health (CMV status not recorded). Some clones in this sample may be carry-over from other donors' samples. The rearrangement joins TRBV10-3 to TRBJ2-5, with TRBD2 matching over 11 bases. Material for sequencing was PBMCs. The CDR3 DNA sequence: TGTGCCATCGGGCGGCGACTAGCGGGAATGGAGACCCAGTACTTC. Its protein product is CAIGRRLAGMETQYF.